This T cell receptor beta chain was identified during a study of cytomegalovirus exposure and HLA in healthy donors. At the level of the study: Ancestry clustering placed around 81% of approximately 370 genotyped donors in the Caucasian-associated cluster.

The CDR3 is 13 residues long. V shed 6 bases and J shed 5 bases, with 14 bases lying between them. Germline loops: CDR1 ENHRY, CDR2 SYGVKD. This clone was recorded once. Its antigen is currently unknown. Study-wide points: Specific recognition of CMV antigens was confirmed in vitro for a few chains (all CMV-associated).

PCR was performed using 60 Vbeta and 13 Jbeta primers. Only in-frame clones appear in the TCRdb table, and some are missing; sequencing was by immunoSEQ multiplex PCR. The table includes 130,000 to 150,000 clones, roughly 80% detected once. The sequencing sample was made of PBMCs. The V gene is TRBV10-3, the J gene TRBJ2-7; no definite D call. The TCR comes from a boy aged 2 to 10 in good health and CMV-seronegative. The CDR3 DNA follows: TGTGCCATCAGGCTACCAACAGAAAACGAGCAGTACTTC. This gives the protein CAIRLPTENEQYF.